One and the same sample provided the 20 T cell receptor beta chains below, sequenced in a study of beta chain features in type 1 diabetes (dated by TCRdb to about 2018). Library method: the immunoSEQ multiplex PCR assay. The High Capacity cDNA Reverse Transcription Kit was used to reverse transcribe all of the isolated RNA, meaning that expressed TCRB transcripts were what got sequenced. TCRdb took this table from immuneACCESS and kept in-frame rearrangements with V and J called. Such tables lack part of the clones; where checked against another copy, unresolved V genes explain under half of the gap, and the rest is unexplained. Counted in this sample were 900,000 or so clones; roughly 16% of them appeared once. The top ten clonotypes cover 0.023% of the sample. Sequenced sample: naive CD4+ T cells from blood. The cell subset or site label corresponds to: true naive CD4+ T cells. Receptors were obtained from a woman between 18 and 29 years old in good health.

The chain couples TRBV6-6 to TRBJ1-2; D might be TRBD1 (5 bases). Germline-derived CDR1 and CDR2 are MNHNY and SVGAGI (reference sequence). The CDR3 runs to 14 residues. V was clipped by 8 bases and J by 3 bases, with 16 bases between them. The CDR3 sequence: CASYPRDRDYGYTF. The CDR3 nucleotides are TGTGCCAGCTATCCCCGGGACCGAGACTATGGCTACACCTTC.

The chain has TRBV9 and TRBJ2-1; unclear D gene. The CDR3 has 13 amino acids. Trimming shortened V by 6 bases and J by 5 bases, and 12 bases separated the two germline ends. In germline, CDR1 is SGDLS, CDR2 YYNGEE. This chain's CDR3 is CASNRNLDNEQFF. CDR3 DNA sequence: TGTGCCAGCAATAGGAACCTTGACAATGAGCAGTTCTTC. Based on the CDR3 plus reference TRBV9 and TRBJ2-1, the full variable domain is DSGVTQTPKHLITATGQRVTLRCSPRSGDLSVYWYQQSLDQGLQFLIQYYNGEERAKGNILERFSAQQFPDLHSELNLSSLELGDSALYFCASNRNLDNEQFFGPGTRLTVL.

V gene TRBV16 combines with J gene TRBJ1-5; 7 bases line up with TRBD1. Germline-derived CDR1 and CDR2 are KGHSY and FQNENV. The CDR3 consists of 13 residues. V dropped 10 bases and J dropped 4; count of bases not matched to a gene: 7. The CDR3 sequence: CATRQGRNQPQHF. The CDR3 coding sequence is TGTGCCACGCGACAGGGAAGAAATCAGCCCCAGCATTTT.

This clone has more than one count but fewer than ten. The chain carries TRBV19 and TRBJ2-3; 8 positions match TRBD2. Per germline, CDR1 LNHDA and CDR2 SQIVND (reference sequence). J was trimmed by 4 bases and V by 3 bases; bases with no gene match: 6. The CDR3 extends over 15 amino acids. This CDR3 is CASSILAAGADTQYF. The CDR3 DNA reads TGTGCCAGTAGTATCCTGGCAGCGGGAGCAGATACGCAGTATTTT.

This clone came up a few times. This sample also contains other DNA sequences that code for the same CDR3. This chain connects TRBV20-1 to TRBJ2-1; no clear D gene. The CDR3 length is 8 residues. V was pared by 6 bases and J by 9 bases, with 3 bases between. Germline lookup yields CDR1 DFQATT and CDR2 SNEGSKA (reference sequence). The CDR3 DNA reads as TGCAGTGCGGGTGAGCAGTTCTTC. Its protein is CSAGEQFF.

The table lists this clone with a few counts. The DNA for the CDR3 is TGTGCCAGCGGCCCCAAAGAGGGAGCCCGGCGCGAGCAGTACTTC. Encoded protein: CASGPKEGARREQYF. V is TRBV7-2 and J is TRBJ2-7, with D perhaps matching TRBD2 (5 bases). Germline V gives CDR1 SGHTA, CDR2 FQGNSA. This CDR3 is built from 15 residues. Trimming removed 8 bases at V and 6 bases at J, with 23 bases between.

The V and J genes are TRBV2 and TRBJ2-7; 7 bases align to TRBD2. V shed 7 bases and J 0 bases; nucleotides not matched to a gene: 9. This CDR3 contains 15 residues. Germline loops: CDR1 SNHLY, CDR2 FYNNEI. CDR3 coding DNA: TGTGCCAGCACCCCTAGCGGAATGAGCTCCTACGAGCAGTACTTC. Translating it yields CASTPSGMSSYEQYF.

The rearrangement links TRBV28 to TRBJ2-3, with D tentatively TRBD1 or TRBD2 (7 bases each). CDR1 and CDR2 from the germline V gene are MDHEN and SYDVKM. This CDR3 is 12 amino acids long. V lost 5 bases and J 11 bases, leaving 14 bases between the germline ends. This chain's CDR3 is CASSQTGTMQYF. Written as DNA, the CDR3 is TGTGCCAGCAGTCAGACAGGGACTATGCAGTATTTT.

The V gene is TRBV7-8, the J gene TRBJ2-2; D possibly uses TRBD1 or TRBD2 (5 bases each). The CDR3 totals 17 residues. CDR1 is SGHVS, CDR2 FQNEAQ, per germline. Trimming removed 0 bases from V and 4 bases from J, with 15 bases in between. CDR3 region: CASSLAIPRAGTGELFF. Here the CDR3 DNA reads TGTGCCAGCAGCTTAGCTATTCCCAGGGCGGGCACCGGGGAGCTGTTTTTT.

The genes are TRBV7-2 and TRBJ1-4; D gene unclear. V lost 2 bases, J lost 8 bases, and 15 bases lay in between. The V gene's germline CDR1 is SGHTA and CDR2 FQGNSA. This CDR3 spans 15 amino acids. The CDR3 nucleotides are TGTGCCAGCAGCTTATACGGGAGCGGCGGCGAAAAACTGTTTTTT. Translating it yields CASSLYGSGGEKLFF. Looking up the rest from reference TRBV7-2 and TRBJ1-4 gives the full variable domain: GAGVSQSPSNKVTEKGKDVELRCDPISGHTALYWYRQSLGQGLEFLIYFQGNSAPDKSGLPSDRFSAERTGGSVSTLTIQRTQQEDSAVYLCASSLYGSGGEKLFFGSGTQLSVL.

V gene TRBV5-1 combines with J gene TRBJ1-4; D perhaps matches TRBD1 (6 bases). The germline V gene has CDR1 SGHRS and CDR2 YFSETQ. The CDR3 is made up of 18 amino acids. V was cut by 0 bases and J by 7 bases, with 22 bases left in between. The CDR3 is CASSLAGGPLLAGEKLFF. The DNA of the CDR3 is TGCGCCAGCAGCTTGGCCGGGGGGCCCCTACTCGCCGGTGAAAAACTGTTTTTT.

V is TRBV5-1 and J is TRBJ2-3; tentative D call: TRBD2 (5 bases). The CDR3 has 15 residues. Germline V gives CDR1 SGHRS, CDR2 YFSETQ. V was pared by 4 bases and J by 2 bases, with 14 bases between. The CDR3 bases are TGCGCCAGCAGCCCCGGGATCTCTTACACAGATACGCAGTATTTT. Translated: CASSPGISYTDTQYF.

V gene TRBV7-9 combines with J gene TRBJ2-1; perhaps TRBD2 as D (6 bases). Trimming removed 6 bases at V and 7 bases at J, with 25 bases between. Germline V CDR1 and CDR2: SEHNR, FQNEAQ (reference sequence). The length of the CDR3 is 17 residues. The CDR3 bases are TGTGCCAGCAGGCTCGGGGGTCCGGGACCCACTGCAAATGAGCAGTTCTTC. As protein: CASRLGGPGPTANEQFF.

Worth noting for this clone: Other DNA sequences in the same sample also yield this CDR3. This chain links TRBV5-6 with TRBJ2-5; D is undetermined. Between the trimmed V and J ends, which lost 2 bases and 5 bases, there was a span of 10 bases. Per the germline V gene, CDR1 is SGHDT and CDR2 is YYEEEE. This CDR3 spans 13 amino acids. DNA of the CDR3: TGTGCCAGCAGCTTTCAAGCGCAGGAGACCCAGTACTTC. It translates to CASSFQAQETQYF.

In DNA form, the CDR3 reads TGTGCCAGCAGTGCAGGGGGGTCCTACAATGAGCAGTTCTTC. It is translated as CASSAGGSYNEQFF. The V gene is TRBV2, the J gene TRBJ2-1; possibly TRBD1 for D (7 bases). The CDR3 is made up of 14 amino acids. Trimming took 4 bases from V and 1 from J, leaving 8 bases between them. Germline CDR1 and CDR2: SNHLY and FYNNEI.

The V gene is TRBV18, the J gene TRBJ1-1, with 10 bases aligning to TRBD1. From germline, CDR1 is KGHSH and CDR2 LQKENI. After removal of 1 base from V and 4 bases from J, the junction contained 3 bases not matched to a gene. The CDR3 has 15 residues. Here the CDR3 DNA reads TGTGCCAGCTCACCACTGAGGACAGGGGGCACTGAAGCTTTCTTT. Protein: CASSPLRTGGTEAFF.

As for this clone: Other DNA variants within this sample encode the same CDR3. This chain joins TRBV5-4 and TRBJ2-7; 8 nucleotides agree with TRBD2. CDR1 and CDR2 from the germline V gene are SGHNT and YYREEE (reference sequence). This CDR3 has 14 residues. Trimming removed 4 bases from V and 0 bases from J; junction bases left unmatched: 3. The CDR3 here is CASSLSGSSYEQYF. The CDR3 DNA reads TGTGCCAGCAGCCTAAGCGGGAGCTCCTACGAGCAGTACTTC.

DNA of the CDR3: TGTGCCAGCAGCTCCCTACAGCGGTCGAACACCGGGGAGCTGTTTTTT. Translating gives CASSSLQRSNTGELFF. V usage is TRBV9 and J usage is TRBJ2-2; TRBD2 is a possible D gene (5 bases). Germline V gene sequence: CDR1 SGDLS, CDR2 YYNGEE. V was cut by 4 bases and J by 0 bases, with 13 bases left in between. CDR3 length equals 16 residues.

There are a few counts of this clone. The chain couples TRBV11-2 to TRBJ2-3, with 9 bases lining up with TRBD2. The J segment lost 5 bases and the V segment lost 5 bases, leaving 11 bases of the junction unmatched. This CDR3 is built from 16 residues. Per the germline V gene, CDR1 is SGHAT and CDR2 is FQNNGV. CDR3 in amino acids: CASSRAASGIRDTQYF. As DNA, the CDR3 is TGTGCCAGCAGCAGGGCGGCTAGCGGGATTCGAGATACGCAGTATTTT. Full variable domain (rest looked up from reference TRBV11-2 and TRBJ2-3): EAGVAQSPRYKIIEKRQSVAFWCNPISGHATLYWYQQILGQGPKLLIQFQNNGVVDDSQLPKDRFSAERLKGVDSTLKIQPAKLEDSAVYLCASSRAASGIRDTQYFGPGTRLTVL.

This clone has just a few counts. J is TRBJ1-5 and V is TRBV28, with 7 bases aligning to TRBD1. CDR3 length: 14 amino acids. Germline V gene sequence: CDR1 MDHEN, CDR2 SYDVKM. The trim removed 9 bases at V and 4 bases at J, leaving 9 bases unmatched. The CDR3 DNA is TGTGCCAGTGACCACGGGACAGTTAATCAGCCCCAGCATTTT. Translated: CASDHGTVNQPQHF.